The 11 T cell receptor beta chains below were found in one sample sequenced in a study of T-cell reconstitution after alpha-beta-depleted transplantation in children. The library targeted TCRbeta and was prepared with unique molecular identifiers. MiXCR, applied by TCRdb to the PCR reads, yields one record per CDR3 protein. Found here are 450,000 to 500,000 distinct CDR3 sequences, around an eighth of them singletons; the top ten hold around 6%. Sequencing used PBMCs from the stem cell graft donor, obtained from the stem cell graft. The receptors were sampled from a human donor who donated a stem cell graft to a child with combined immunodeficiency.

The V gene is TRBV20-1, the J gene TRBJ1-2, with D perhaps TRBD1 (5 bases). This CDR3 has 16 amino acids. Trimming stripped 6 bases from V and 8 bases from J, with 28 bases between. In germline, CDR1 is DFQATT, CDR2 SNEGSKA (reference sequence). The CDR3 protein is CSALSHAGQGREGYTF. CDR3 DNA sequence: TGCAGTGCCCTAAGCCATGCCGGGCAGGGAAGAGAGGGCTACACCTTC.

This clonotype has a count of ten or more. J is TRBJ2-7 and V is TRBV4-3; 7 bases fit TRBD1. The CDR3 consists of 14 residues. V shed 1 base, J shed 3 bases, and the junction held 3 bases outside the gene matches. CDR1 and CDR2 (germline): LGHNA, YSLEER. CDR3 loop: CASSQGTGIYEQYF. The CDR3 DNA follows: TGCGCCAGCAGCCAAGGGACAGGCATCTACGAGCAGTACTTC.

This clonotype occurred a few times. This chain links TRBV6-2 or TRBV6-3 with TRBJ2-7; 9 bases fit TRBD2. CDR1 is MNHEY and CDR2 is SVGEGT in the germline V gene. The junction had 9 bases not matched to a gene; V was cut back by 6 bases and J by 0 bases. The CDR3 has 16 residues. CDR3 sequence (DNA): TGTGCCAGCAGCAGATCTTCAGCGGGGGGCTCCTACGAGCAGTACTTC. This sequence encodes CASSRSSAGGSYEQYF.

The table lists this clonotype with many counts. The chain carries TRBV29-1 and TRBJ1-1; D unresolved. The V gene lost 3 bases and the J gene lost 8 bases, with 4 bases spanning the gap. Germline values: CDR1 SQVTM, CDR2 ANQGSEA. The CDR3 covers 9 residues. CDR3 DNA sequence: TGCAGCGTTGACAGGGAAGCTTTCTTT. Translating gives CSVDREAFF.

The chain uses TRBV18 and TRBJ2-1; D ambiguous. This CDR3 has 14 residues. The V end lost 4 bases, the J end lost 4 bases, and 11 bases lay between the germline ends. The germline gives CDR1 KGHSH, CDR2 LQKENI. The CDR3 DNA sequence: TGTGCCAGCTCACTCAATTCGGAATACAATGAGCAGTTCTTC. It yields the protein CASSLNSEYNEQFF.

The rearrangement uses TRBV5-1 and TRBJ1-2; TRBD1 agrees at 8 bases. This CDR3 region has 13 residues. V gave up 2 bases and J gave up 8 bases; unmatched junction bases: 5. Per germline, CDR1 SGHRS and CDR2 YFSETQ. The CDR3 sequence: CASSLGTGNGYTF. DNA of the CDR3: TGCGCCAGCAGCTTAGGGACAGGCAACGGCTACACCTTC.

This clonotype was recorded many times. The rearrangement joins TRBV25-1 to TRBJ1-1, with 10 nucleotides matching TRBD1. This CDR3 has 15 residues. Germline V gene data show CDR1 as MGHDK and CDR2 as SYGVNS. The ends lost 1 base at V and 3 bases at J; junction bases unmatched: 2. DNA of the CDR3: TGTGCCAGCAGTGAATTAGGGACAGGGGACACTGAAGCTTTCTTT. Its translation: CASSELGTGDTEAFF.

CDR3 coding DNA: TGCACCAGCAGCGGACGACTAGCGGGAGGAGAAGAGACCCAGTACTTC. This translates into CTSSGRLAGGEETQYF. This sequence joins TRBV1 and TRBJ2-5; whether TRBD2, the table's D call, matches the DNA was not checked. TRBV1 is described as a pseudogene. This CDR3 has 16 amino acids.

This clonotype was recorded a few times. This chain uses TRBV5-1 with TRBJ2-2; 7 nucleotides match TRBD1. Germline V gives CDR1 SGHRS, CDR2 YFSETQ. Trimming cost V 0 bases and J 2 bases; bases outside gene matches: 4. This CDR3 comprises 16 residues. For the CDR3, the DNA is TGCGCCAGCAGCTTGGCGGGACAGCTTAACACCGGGGAGCTGTTTTTT. Its protein product is CASSLAGQLNTGELFF. The full variable domain, with the rest looked up from reference TRBV5-1 and TRBJ2-2, is KAGVTQTPRYLIKTRGQQVTLSCSPISGHRSVSWYQQTPGQGLQFLFEYFSETQRNKGNFPGRFSGRQFSNSRSEMNVSTLELGDSALYLCASSLAGQLNTGELFFGEGSRLTVL.

The V gene is TRBV30, the J gene TRBJ2-1; D gene unclear. The CDR3 extends over 13 amino acids. Germline V gene sequence: CDR1 GTSNPN, CDR2 SVGIG (reference sequence). V was shortened by 0 bases and J by 6 bases, with 9 bases between the two germline ends. The CDR3 loop reads CAWSVGHFNEQFF. The CDR3 bases are TGTGCCTGGAGTGTGGGCCATTTCAATGAGCAGTTCTTC.

The genes are TRBV7-2 and TRBJ1-5; D remains unclear. Trimming removed 1 base at V and 0 bases at J, with 7 bases between. The CDR3 has 15 residues. Germline V CDR1 and CDR2: SGHTA, FQGNSA. The chain's CDR3 is CASSLVWGSNQPQHF. The CDR3 nucleotides read TGTGCCAGCAGCTTAGTCTGGGGTAGCAATCAGCCCCAGCATTTT.